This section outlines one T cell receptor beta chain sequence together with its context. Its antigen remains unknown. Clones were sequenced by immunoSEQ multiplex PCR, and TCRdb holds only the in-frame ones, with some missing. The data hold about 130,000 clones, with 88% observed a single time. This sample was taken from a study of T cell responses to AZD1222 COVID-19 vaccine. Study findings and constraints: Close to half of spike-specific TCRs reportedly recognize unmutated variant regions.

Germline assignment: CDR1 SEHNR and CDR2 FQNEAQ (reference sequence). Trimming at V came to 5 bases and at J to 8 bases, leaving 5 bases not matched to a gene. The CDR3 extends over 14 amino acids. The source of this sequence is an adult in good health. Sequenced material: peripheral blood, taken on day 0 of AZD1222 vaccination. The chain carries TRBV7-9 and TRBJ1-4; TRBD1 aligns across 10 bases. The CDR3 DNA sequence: TGTGCCAGCAGCCAGGACAGGGGGAGGGAAAAACTGTTTTTT. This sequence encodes CASSQDRGREKLFF.